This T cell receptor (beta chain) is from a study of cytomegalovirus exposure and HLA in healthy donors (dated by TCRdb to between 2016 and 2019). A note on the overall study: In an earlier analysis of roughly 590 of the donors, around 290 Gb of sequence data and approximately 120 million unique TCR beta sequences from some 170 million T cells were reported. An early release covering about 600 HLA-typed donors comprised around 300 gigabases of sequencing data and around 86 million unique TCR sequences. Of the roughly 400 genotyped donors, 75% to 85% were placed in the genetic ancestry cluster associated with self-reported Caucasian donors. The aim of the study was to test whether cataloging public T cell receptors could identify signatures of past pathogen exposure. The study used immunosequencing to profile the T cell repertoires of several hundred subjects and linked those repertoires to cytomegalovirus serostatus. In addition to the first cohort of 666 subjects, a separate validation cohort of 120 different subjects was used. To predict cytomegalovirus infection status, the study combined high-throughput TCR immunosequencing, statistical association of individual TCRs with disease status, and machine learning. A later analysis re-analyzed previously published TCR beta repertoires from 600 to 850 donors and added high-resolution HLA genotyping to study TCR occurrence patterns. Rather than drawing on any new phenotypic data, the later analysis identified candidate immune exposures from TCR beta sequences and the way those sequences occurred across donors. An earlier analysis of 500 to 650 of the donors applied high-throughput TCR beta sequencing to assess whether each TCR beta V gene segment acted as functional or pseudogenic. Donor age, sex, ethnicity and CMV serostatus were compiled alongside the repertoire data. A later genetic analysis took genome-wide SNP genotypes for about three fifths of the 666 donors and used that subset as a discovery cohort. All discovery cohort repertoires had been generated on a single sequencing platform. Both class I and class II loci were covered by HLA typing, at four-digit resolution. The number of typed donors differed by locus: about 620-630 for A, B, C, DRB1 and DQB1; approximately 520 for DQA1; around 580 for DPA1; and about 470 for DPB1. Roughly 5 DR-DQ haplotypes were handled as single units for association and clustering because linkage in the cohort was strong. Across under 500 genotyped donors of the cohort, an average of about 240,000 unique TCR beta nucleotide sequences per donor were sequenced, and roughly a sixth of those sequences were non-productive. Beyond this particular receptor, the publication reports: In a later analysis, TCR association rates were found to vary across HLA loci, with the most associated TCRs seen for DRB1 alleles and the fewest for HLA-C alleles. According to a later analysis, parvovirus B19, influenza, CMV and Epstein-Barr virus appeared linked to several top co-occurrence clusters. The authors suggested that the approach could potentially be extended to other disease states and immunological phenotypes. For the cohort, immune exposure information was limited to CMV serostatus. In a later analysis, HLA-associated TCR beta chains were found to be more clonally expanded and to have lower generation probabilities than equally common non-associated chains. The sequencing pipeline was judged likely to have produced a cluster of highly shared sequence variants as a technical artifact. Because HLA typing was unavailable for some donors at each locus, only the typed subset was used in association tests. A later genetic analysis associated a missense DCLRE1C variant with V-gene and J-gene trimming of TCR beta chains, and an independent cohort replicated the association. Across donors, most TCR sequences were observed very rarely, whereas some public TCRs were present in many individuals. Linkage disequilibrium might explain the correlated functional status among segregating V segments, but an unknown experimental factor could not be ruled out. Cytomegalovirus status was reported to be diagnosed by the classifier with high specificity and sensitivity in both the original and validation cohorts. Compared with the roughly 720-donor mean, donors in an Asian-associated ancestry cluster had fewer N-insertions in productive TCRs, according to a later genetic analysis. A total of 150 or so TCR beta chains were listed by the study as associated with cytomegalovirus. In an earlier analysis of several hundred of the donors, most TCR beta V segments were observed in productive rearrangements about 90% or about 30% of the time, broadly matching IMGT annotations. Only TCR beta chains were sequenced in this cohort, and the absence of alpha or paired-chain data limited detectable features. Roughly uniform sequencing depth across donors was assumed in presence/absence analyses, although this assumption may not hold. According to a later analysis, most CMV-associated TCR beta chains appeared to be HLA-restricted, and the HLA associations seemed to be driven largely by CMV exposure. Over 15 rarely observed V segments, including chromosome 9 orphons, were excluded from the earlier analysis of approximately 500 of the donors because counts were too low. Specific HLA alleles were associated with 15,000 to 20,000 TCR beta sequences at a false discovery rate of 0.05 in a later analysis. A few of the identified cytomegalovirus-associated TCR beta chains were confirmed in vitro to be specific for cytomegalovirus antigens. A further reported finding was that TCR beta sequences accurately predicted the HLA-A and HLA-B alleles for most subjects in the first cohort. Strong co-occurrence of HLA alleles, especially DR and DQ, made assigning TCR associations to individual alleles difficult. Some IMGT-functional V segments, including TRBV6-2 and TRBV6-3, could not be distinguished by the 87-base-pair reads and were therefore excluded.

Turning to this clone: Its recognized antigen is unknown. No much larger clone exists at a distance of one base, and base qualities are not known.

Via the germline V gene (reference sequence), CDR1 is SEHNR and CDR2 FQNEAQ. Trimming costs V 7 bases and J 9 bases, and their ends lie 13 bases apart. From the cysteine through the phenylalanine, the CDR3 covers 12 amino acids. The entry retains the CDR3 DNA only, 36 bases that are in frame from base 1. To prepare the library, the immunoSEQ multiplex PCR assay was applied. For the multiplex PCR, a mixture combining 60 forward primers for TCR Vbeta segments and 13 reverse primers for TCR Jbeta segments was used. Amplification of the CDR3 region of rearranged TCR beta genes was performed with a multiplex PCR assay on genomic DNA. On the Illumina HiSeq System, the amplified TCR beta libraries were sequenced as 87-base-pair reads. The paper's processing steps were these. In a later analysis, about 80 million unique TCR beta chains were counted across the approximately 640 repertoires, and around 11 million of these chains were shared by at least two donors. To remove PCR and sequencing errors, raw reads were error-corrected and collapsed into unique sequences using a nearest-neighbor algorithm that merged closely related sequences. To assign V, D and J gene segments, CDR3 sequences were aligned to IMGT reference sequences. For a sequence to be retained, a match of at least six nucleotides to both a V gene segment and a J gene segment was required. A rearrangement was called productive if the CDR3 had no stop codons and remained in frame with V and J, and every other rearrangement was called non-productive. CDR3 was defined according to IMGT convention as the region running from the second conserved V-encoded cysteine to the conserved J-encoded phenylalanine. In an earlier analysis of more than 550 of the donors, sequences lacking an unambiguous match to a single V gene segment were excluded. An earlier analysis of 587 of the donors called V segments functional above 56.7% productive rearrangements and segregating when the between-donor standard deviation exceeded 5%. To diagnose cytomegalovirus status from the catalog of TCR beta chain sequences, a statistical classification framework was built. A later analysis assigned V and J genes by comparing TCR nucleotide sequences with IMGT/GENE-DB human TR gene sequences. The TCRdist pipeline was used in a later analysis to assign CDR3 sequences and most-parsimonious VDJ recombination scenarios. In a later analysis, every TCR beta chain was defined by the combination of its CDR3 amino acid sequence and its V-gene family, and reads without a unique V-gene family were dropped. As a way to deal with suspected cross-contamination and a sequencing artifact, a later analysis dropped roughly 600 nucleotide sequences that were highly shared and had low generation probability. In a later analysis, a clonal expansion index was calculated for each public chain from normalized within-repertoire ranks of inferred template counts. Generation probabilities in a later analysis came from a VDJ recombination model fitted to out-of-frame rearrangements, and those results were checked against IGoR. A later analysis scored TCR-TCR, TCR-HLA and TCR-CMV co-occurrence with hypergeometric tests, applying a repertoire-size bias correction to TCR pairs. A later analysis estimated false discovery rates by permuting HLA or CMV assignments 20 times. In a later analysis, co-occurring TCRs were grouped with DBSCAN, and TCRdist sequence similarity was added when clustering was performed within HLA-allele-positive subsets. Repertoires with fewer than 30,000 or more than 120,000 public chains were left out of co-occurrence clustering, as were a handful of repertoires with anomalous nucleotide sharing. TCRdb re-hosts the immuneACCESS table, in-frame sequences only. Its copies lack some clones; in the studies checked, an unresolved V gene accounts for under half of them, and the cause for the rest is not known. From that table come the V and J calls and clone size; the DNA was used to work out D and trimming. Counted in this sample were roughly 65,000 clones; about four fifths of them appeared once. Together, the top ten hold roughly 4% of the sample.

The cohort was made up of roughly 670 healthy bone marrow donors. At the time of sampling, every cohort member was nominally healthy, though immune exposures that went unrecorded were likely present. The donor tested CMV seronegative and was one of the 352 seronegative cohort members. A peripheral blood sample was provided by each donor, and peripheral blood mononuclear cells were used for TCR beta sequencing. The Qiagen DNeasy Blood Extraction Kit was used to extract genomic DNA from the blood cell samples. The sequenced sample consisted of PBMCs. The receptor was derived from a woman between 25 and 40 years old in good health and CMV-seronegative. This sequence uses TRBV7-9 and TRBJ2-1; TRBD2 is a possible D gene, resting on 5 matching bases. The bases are TGTGCCAGCAAGTACGGGGTCGGTGAGCAGTTCTTC. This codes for CASKYGVGEQFF.